This T cell receptor (beta chain) was observed in a study of blood T cells in healthy people across ages. Across the whole study: Template-switching capture recovered about one barcoded beta molecule per two T cells. General study findings and limits: A roughly linear age-dependent decrease characterized TCR beta diversity per million T cells. The study found more naive CD4+ cells and higher diversity in long-lived than aged donors.

Deletions cut 3 bases from V and 8 bases from J, with 13 bases between. Germline CDR1 and CDR2: ENHRY and SYGVKD. CDR3 length: 14 amino acids. For this clonotype: The antigen remains undetermined.

Isolation recovered at least 6.5 million PBMCs from every sample. Next came a second PCR, run for about 7 to 12 cycles, which used a sample-barcoded 5' primer along with a J-beta primer mix. TCRdb reanalysed the 5' RACE reads using MiXCR and keeps one entry per CDR3 protein. The table shows about a million distinct CDR3 sequences, with roughly 51% occurring only once. The chain recombines TRBV10-3 with TRBJ1-4; no firm D call. Source material: blood. The clonotype originates from a woman aged 55-69 years in good health. DNA for the CDR3: TGTGCCATCAGTGATCCTAACTCCGGGGAAAAACTGTTTTTT. It specifies CAISDPNSGEKLFF.